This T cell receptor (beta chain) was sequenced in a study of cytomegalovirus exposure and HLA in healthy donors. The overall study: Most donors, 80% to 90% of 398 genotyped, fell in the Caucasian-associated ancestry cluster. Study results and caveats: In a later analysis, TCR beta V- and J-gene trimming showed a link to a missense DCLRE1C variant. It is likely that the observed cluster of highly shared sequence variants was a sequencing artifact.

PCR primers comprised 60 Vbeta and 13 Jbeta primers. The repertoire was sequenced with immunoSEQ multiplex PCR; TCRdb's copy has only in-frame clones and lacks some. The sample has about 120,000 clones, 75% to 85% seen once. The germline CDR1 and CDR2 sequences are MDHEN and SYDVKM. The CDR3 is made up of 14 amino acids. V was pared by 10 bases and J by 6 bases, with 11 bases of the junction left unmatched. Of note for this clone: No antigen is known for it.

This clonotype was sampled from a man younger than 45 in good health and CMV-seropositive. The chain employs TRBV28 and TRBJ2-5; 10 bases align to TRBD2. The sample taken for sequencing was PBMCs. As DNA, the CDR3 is TGTGCCAACTCGGAGAGCGGGAGGGGAAAGACCCAGTACTTC. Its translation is CANSESGRGKTQYF.